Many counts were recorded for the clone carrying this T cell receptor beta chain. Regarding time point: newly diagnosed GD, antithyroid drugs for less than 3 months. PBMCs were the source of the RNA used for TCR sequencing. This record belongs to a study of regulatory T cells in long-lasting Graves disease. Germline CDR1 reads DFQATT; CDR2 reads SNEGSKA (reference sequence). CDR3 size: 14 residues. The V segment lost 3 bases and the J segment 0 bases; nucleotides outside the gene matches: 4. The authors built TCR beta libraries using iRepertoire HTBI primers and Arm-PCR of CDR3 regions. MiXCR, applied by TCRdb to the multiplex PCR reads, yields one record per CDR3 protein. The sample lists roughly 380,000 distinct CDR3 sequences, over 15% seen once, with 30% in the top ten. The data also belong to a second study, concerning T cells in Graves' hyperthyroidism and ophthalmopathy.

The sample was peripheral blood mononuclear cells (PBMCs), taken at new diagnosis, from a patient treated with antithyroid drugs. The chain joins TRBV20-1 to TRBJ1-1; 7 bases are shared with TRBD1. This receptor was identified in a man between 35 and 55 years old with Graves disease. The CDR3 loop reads CSARGQIMNTEAFF. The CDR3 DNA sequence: TGCAGTGCTAGGGGACAGATTATGAACACTGAAGCTTTCTTT.